This record looks at one T cell receptor beta chain sequence and its context. This clone has just one count. Its antigen remains unidentified. Base qualities are missing; no much larger clone stands one base away. The immunoSEQ Assay, which relies on bias-controlled multiplex PCR amplification of genomic DNA, was used to profile TCRbeta CDR3 regions. The original methods were these. The absolute abundance of each unique TCRbeta CDR3 region was quantified after sequences were collapsed and filtered. Two models were used to test differential abundance: a binomial model (Fisher-equivalent) and a beta-binomial model that adds time-dependent variance fitted from healthy donors. Any clone with fewer than 5 combined templates was excluded, and a clone was called differentially abundant if its Benjamini-Hochberg FDR was below 0.01. In the beta-binomial model, variance was expressed as a function of the total template count across the two samples, in the form v = (b*log(k)+a)^2. This immuneACCESS table, as held by TCRdb, lists in-frame sequences with V and J called but not all clones. Of the missing ones, under half trace to an unresolved V gene in checked studies; the others have no known cause. For V, J and clone size, that table is used; D and trimming come from the DNA. This sample gives 60,000 to 80,000 clones in total; around 90% of them show up just once. The ten largest clonotypes hold 2.5% to 3.5% of the sample.

No immune events such as infections were documented for the healthy donors during the collection period. Healthy-donor blood repertoires served as a training cohort to calibrate time-dependent variance in a beta-binomial model of T-cell clone differential abundance. There were around ten healthy donors in the training cohort, of whom 3 were female and 7 were male. An age range of roughly 25 to 70 years, with an average of roughly 40 years, was recorded for the donors. Whole blood from each healthy donor was obtained from a commercial supplier and was collected at three time points 2 to 3 weeks apart. For immunosequencing, genomic DNA was extracted from whole blood that had not been sorted. Relative to germline, V is 2 bases shorter and J is 10 bases shorter, with 7 bases between their ends. The CDR3 contains 11 residues, cysteine and phenylalanine counted. Just CDR3 DNA is preserved here, 33 bases in frame from base 1. Per the germline V gene, SGHDT is the CDR1 and YYEEEE is the CDR2.

This specimen belongs to a study of identifying expanded T cells in peripheral blood (dated by TCRdb to about 2019). About the study as a whole: Technical replicates were generated by sequencing separate aliquots of the same genomic DNA pool, with four replicates compared pairwise.

Beyond this particular receptor, the publication reports: It was expected by the authors that biological variance in healthy repertoires might increase further over much longer intervals, such as months to years. For all healthy donors, the variance in clone template counts between roughly 2-week samples rose significantly as total template count increased. The binomial model flagged roughly 1.3 differentially abundant clones between technical replicates but 15 to 17 over around two weeks and 18 to 20 over about 4 weeks. Both the number of clones called differentially abundant and the false-positive rate were significantly reduced by the beta-binomial model across all healthy-donor time intervals.

This clonotype was obtained from a person aged 18 to 75 in good health. The chain links TRBV5-6 with TRBJ2-1; D gene: possibly TRBD2, on 5 matching bases. Sample: blood. Here is the DNA: TGTGCCAGCAGCTTTTCTAGCGAGCAGTTCTTC. This yields the protein CASSFSSEQFF.